The 13 T cell receptor beta chains below all came from one sample that was sequenced in a study of OX40 agonist ivuxolimab in advanced cancers. Using immunoSEQ multiplex PCR, the repertoire was profiled, and TCRdb retains in-frame clones only, with some absent. The table includes 90,000 to 95,000 clones, around 87% detected once. The sequencing here drew on CD4+ or CD8+ T cells sorted from blood, taken in a trial of the OX40 agonist ivuxolimab. These receptors were obtained from an adult with an advanced solid tumor such as melanoma, head and neck, liver or kidney cancer.

This chain links TRBV2 with TRBJ2-3; D not resolved. V lost 4 bases to trimming and J lost 0 bases, with 2 bases between them. The CDR3 is 12 residues long. From germline, CDR1 is SNHLY and CDR2 FYNNEI. In DNA form, the CDR3 reads TGTGCCAGCAGTGTGAGCACAGATACGCAGTATTTT. Its protein product is CASSVSTDTQYF.

This clone has a handful of counts. The genes are TRBV6-6 and TRBJ1-3; D is perhaps TRBD1 (6 bases). Germline CDR1 and CDR2: MNHNY and SVGAGI (reference sequence). The CDR3 totals 15 residues. Between the trimmed V and J ends, which lost 0 bases and 9 bases, there was a span of 15 bases. The CDR3 loop reads CASSYSPGVGGTIYF. The DNA of the CDR3 is TGTGCCAGCAGTTACTCTCCAGGGGTGGGGGGCACCATATATTTT.

This rearrangement joins TRBV27 to TRBJ2-3; TRBD2 matches at 7 bases. The V gene's germline CDR1 is MNHEY and CDR2 SMNVEV (reference sequence). Trimming cost V 1 base and J 2 bases; bases outside gene matches: 6. The CDR3 length is 16 residues. In DNA form, the CDR3 reads TGTGCCAGCAGTTTATTGGCGGGAGTGAACACAGATACGCAGTATTTT. As protein: CASSLLAGVNTDTQYF.

This rearrangement joins TRBV11-3 to TRBJ1-1; perhaps TRBD1 as D (6 bases). Germline V lookup: CDR1 SGHNT, CDR2 YENEEA. The V gene lost 3 bases and the J gene lost 6 bases, with 17 bases spanning the gap. The CDR3 is made up of 15 amino acids. CDR3 bases: TGTGCCAGCAGCTTTAGGGGACAAACGATCCCTGAAGCTTTCTTT. Amino acids: CASSFRGQTIPEAFF.

J is TRBJ2-2 and V is TRBV15; D unclear. Germline CDR1 is LNHNV and CDR2 is YYDKDF (reference sequence). The CDR3 has 14 residues. The V gene lost 0 bases and the J gene lost 3 bases, with 5 bases spanning the gap. CDR3 region: CATSRDWDTGELFF. CDR3 sequence (DNA): TGTGCCACCAGCAGAGATTGGGACACCGGGGAGCTGTTTTTT.

The genes are TRBV5-1 and TRBJ2-1; 12 bases line up with TRBD2. V dropped 3 bases and J dropped 9; count of bases not matched to a gene: 10. The germline gives CDR1 SGHRS, CDR2 YFSETQ. The CDR3 runs 16 residues. This chain's CDR3 is CASSSGTSGSIGEQFF. In DNA, the CDR3 is TGCGCCAGCAGCTCGGGGACTAGCGGGTCGATTGGTGAGCAGTTCTTC.

The J gene is TRBJ2-3, the V gene TRBV20-1; D may be TRBD2 (6 bases). The CDR3 extends over 11 amino acids. Trimming removed 6 bases from V and 9 bases from J, with 13 bases in between. Germline CDR1 is DFQATT and CDR2 is SNEGSKA (reference sequence). Written as DNA, the CDR3 is TGCAGTGCGCAGACTAGGTCCACGCAGTATTTT. Protein: CSAQTRSTQYF.

This CDR3 reads CASSAGTQGNHGYTF. DNA of the CDR3: TGCGCCAGCAGCGCCGGGACCCAGGGGAACCATGGCTACACCTTC. V and J are TRBV5-1 and TRBJ1-2; D is perhaps TRBD1 (6 bases). CDR3 size: 15 residues. V was shortened by 4 bases and J by 6 bases, with 19 bases between the two germline ends. Germline V gives CDR1 SGHRS, CDR2 YFSETQ.

The chain carries TRBV6-5 and TRBJ2-7; D ambiguous. The CDR3 is made up of 11 amino acids. With 8 bases removed from V and 3 bases from J, the gap between germline ends came to 8 bases. Germline CDR1 and CDR2: MNHEY and SVGAGI. CDR3 sequence: CASVEVYEQYF. In nucleotides, the CDR3 is TGTGCCAGCGTGGAAGTCTACGAGCAGTACTTC.

The V and J genes are TRBV6-5 and TRBJ1-1; D is unresolved. CDR3 length: 14 amino acids. V was cut by 8 bases and J by 3 bases, with 16 bases left in between. From germline, CDR1 is MNHEY and CDR2 SVGAGI. CDR3 protein: CASWQEWKYTEAFF. CDR3 nucleotides: TGTGCCAGCTGGCAGGAGTGGAAGTACACTGAAGCTTTCTTT.

This clone has just a few counts. The rearrangement joins TRBV4-1 to TRBJ1-5; D is uncertain. Germline lookup yields CDR1 MGHRA and CDR2 YSYEKL. Trimming removed 1 base from V and 10 bases from J, with 11 bases in between. This CDR3 contains 13 residues. The CDR3, as DNA: TGCGCCAGCAGCCAAGGTGAATTAAAACCCCAGCATTTT. It encodes CASSQGELKPQHF.

The J gene is TRBJ1-2, the V gene TRBV11-2; no firm D call. Germline CDR1 SGHAT, CDR2 FQNNGV. The CDR3 loop spans 17 amino acids. V lost 0 bases to trimming and J lost 0 bases, with 14 bases between them. DNA of the CDR3: TGTGCCAGCAGCTTAGAGCAGGCCGCCATGGCTAACTATGGCTACACCTTC. Its translation is CASSLEQAAMANYGYTF.

The chain employs TRBV29-1 and TRBJ1-5; TRBD1 aligns across 8 bases. Germline trimming cut 6 bases from V and 2 bases from J; bases unmatched to any gene: 3. Germline CDR1 and CDR2: SQVTM and ANQGSEA. This CDR3 region has 13 residues. As DNA, the CDR3 is TGCAGCGTCGCACAGGGGGGCAATCAGCCCCAGCATTTT. Translated: CSVAQGGNQPQHF.